This TCR beta chain was identified in a study of human T cells and chemical hapten exposure. Germline values: CDR1 SGHDT, CDR2 YYEEEE. V dropped 2 bases and J dropped 7 bases, with 15 bases sitting between them. CDR3 length equals 14 residues. Time point specified: patch test 1, 2 weeks after DPC sensitization. Regarding treatment: therapeutic diphenylcyclopropenone sensitization with weekly scalp DPC. Unfractionated whole blood yielded the extracted total RNA. MiXCR, applied by TCRdb to the RACE reads, yields one record per CDR3 protein. The sample lists some 180,000 distinct CDR3 sequences; approximately 20% were seen once.

V gene TRBV5-6 combines with J gene TRBJ1-1; the D gene is possibly TRBD1 (6 bases). The clonotype originates from a woman aged 50 to 60 with alopecia areata. Some clones in this sample may be carry-over from other donors' samples. The material was whole blood, obtained in connection with sensitization to the hapten diphenylcyclopropenone (DPC). The CDR3 protein is CASSFVRSGHEAFF. The CDR3 DNA reads TGTGCCAGCAGCTTTGTACGTTCGGGACATGAAGCTTTCTTT.